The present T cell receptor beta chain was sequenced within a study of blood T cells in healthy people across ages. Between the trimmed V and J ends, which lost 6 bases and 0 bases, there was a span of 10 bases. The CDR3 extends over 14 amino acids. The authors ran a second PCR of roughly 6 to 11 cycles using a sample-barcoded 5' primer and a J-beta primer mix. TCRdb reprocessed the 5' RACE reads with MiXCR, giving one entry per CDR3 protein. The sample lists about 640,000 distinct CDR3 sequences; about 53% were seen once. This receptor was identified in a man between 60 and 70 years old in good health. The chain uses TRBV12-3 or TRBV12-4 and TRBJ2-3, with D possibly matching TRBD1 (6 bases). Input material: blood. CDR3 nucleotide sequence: TGTGCCAGCAGCGGTACAGGGAGCACAGATACGCAGTATTTT. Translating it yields CASSGTGSTDTQYF.